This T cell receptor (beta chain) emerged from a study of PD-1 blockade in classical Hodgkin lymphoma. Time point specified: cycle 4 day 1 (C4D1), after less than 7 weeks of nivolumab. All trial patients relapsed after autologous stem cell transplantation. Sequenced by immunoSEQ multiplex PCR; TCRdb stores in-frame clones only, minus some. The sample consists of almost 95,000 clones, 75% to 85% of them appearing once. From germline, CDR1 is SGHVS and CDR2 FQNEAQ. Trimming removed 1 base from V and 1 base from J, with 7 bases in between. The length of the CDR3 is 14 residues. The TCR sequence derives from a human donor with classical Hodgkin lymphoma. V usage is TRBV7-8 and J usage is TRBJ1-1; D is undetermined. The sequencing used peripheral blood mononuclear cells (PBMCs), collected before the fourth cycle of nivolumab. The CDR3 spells CASSLEVGNTEAFF. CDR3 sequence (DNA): TGTGCCAGCAGCTTAGAGGTAGGGAACACTGAAGCTTTCTTT.